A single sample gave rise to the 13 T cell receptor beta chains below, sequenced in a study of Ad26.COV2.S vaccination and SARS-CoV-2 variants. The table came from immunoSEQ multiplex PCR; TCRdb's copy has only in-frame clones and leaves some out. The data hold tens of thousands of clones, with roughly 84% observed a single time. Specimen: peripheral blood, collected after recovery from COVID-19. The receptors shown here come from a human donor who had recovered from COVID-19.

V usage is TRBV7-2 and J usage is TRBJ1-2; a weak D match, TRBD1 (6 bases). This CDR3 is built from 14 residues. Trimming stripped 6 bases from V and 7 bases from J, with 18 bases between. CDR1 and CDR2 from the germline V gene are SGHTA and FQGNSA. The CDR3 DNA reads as TGTGCCAGCAGTCCAGAGGGGGGGCGTTCTGGCTACACCTTC. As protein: CASSPEGGRSGYTF.

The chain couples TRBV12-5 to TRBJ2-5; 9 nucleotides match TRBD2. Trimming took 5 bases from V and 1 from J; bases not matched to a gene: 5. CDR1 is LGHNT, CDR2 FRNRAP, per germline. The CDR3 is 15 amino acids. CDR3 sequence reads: CASGPVSGGQETQYF. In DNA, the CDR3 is TGTGCTAGTGGTCCAGTTAGCGGGGGCCAAGAGACCCAGTACTTC. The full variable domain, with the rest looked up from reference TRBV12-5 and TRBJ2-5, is DARVTQTPRHKVTEMGQEVTMRCQPILGHNTVFWYRQTMMQGLELLAYFRNRAPLDDSGMPKDRFSAEMPDATLATLKIQPSEPRDSAVYFCASGPVSGGQETQYFGPGTRLLVL.

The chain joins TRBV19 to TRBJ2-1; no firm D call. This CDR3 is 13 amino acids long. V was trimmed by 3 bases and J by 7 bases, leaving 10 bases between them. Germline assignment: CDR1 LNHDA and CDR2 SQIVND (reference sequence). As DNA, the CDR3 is TGTGCCAGTAGTATCTATGAAGAAAATGAGCAGTTCTTC. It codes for CASSIYEENEQFF.

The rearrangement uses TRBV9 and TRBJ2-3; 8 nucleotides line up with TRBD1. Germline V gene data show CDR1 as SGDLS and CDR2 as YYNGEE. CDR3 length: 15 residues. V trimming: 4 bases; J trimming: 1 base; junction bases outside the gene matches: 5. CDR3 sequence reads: CASSPRTGRTDTQYF. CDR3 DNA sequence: TGTGCCAGCAGCCCTCGGACAGGGCGCACAGATACGCAGTATTTT.

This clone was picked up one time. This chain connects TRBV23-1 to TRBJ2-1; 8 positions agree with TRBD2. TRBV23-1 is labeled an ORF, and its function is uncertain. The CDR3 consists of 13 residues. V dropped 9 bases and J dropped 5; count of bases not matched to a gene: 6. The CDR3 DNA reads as TGCGCCAGTCCGGGACTAGATAACAATGAGCAGTTCTTC. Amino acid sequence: CASPGLDNNEQFF.

As DNA, the CDR3 is TGTGCCACGCGGACCGAAACAAACACTGAAGCTTTCTTT. It translates to CATRTETNTEAFF. This chain links TRBV10-3 with TRBJ1-1; no clear D gene. The ends were cut back, 10 bases at V and 2 bases at J, with 14 bases in the middle. Germline V gene data show CDR1 as ENHRY and CDR2 as SYGVKD. This CDR3 is 13 amino acids long.

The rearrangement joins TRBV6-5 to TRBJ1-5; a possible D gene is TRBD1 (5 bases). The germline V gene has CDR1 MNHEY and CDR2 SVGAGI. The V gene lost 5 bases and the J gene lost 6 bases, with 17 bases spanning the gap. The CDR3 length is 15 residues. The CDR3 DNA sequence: TGTGCCAGCAGTCCAAACGTAAGGGGAGGTCAGCCCCAGCATTTT. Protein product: CASSPNVRGGQPQHF.

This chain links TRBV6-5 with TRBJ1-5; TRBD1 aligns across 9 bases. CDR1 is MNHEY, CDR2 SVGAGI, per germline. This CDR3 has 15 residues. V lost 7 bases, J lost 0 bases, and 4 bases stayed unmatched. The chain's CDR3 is CASTLTGGSNQPQHF. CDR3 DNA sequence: TGTGCCAGCACCTTGACAGGGGGTAGCAATCAGCCCCAGCATTTT.

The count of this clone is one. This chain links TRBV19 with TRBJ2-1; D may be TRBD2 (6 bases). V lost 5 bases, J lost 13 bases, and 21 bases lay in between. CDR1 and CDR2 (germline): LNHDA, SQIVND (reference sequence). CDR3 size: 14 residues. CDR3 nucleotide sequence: TGTGCCAGTAGTCCCGGGAGTGGTCCAACCGAACAGTTCTTC. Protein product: CASSPGSGPTEQFF. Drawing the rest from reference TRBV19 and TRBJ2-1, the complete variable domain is DGGITQSPKYLFRKEGQNVTLSCEQNLNHDAMYWYRQDPGQGLRLIYYSQIVNDFQKGDIAEGYSVSREKKESFPLTVTSAQKNPTAFYLCASSPGSGPTEQFFGPGTRLTVL.

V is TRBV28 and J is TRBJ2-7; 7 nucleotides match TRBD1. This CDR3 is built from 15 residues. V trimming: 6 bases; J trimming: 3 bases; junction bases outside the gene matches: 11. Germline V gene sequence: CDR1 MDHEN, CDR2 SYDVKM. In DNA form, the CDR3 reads TGTGCCAGCAGCATGGACAGGACCACCTTCTACGAGCAGTACTTC. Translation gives CASSMDRTTFYEQYF.

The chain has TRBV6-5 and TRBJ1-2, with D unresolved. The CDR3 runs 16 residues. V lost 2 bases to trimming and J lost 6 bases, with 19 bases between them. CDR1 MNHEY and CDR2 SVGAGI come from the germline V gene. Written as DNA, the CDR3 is TGTGCCAGCAGTTACGGCCCCCAGCCCTCCCTCGATGGCTACACCTTC. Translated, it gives CASSYGPQPSLDGYTF.

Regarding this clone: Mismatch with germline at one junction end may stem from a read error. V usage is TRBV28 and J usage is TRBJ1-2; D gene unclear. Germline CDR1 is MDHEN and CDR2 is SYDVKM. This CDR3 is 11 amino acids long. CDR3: CATSLGYGYTF. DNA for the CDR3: TGTGCCACCAGTCTAGGGTATGGCTACACCTTC.

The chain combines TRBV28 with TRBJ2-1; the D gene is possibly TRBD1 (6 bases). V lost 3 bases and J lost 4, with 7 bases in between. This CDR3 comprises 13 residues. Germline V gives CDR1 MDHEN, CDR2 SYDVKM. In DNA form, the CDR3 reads TGTGCCAGCAGTTTGGACAGATACAATGAGCAGTTCTTC. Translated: CASSLDRYNEQFF.